This record concerns one T cell receptor (beta chain) sequence. Its specificity is unknown. Each TCR beta cDNA library carried unique molecular identifiers. Starting from approximately 0.95 to 9.8 million T cells, the study yielded about 540,000 cDNA molecules. TCRdb recomputed calls from the PCR reads with MiXCR, one row per CDR3 protein. The data hold around 150,000 distinct CDR3 sequences, with around 34% observed a single time. The data derive from a study of post-analysis software for immune sequencing data. Study-wide points: Clustering by F measure revealed strong co-clustering among samples prepared together in one batch. Controls significantly exceeded multiple sclerosis patients in normalized Chao1 diversity. Roughly five TRBV segments appeared more often in patients than in controls, and TRBV5-6, TRBV5-1 and TRBV20-1 were among these.

Germline V gene data show CDR1 as LGHNA and CDR2 as YSLEER. J gave up 2 bases and V 3 bases, and 2 bases lay outside the gene matches. The CDR3 loop spans 16 amino acids. Source: blood, taken after autologous hematopoietic stem cell transplantation. This chain links TRBV4-3 with TRBJ2-1, with TRBD2 matching over 12 bases. This TCR was sampled from a girl aged 10-17 years with multiple sclerosis. CDR3 protein: CASSHSSGRAYNEQFF. Here the CDR3 DNA reads TGCGCCAGCAGCCATTCTAGCGGGAGGGCCTACAATGAGCAGTTCTTC.